One sample yielded the 8 T cell receptor beta chains listed below, sequenced in a study of blood T cell repertoires in COVID-19. The table came from immunoSEQ multiplex PCR; TCRdb's copy has only in-frame clones and leaves some out. This table holds around 150,000 clones, roughly 80% found once. Sequenced sample: peripheral blood. These receptors were collected from an older man with acute or convalescent COVID-19.

V and J are TRBV10-3 and TRBJ2-1; TRBD2 aligns across 16 bases. V lost 6 bases, J lost 9 bases, and 8 bases stayed unmatched. CDR1 is ENHRY and CDR2 is SYGVKD in the germline V gene. This CDR3 comprises 16 residues. The CDR3: CAISKGGTSGGAEQFF. Here the CDR3 DNA reads TGTGCCATCAGCAAAGGAGGGACTAGCGGGGGGGCTGAGCAGTTCTTC.

The rearrangement joins TRBV5-1 to TRBJ1-4; TRBD1 is a possible D gene (6 bases). The germline V gene has CDR1 SGHRS and CDR2 YFSETQ. Trimming shortened V by 0 bases and J by 7 bases, and 10 bases separated the two germline ends. The CDR3 covers 14 residues. CDR3 amino acids: CASSLAGTPEKLFF. The CDR3, as DNA: TGCGCCAGCAGCTTGGCTGGGACACCTGAAAAACTGTTTTTT.

The rearrangement joins TRBV2 to TRBJ1-5, with TRBD1 matching over 11 bases. V was clipped by 7 bases and J by 7 bases; unmatched bases: 6. Per the germline V gene, CDR1 is SNHLY and CDR2 is FYNNEI. The CDR3 is made up of 14 amino acids. The CDR3 nucleotides read TGTGCCAGCAAAGCAGGGACAGGGGGACAGCCCCAGCATTTT. Translated, it gives CASKAGTGGQPQHF.

This chain connects TRBV12-5 to TRBJ2-2; D possibly corresponds to TRBD1 (5 bases). Germline values: CDR1 LGHNT, CDR2 FRNRAP. The CDR3 runs 17 residues. Trimming removed 2 bases from V and 2 bases from J, with 15 bases in between. CDR3: CASGLPPRGHNTGELFF. In nucleotides, the CDR3 is TGTGCTAGTGGTTTGCCACCCCGTGGACATAACACCGGGGAGCTGTTTTTT. The variable domain in full, with the rest retrieved from reference TRBV12-5 and TRBJ2-2, is DARVTQTPRHKVTEMGQEVTMRCQPILGHNTVFWYRQTMMQGLELLAYFRNRAPLDDSGMPKDRFSAEMPDATLATLKIQPSEPRDSAVYFCASGLPPRGHNTGELFFGEGSRLTVL.

The chain carries TRBV9 and TRBJ2-7; no definite D call. Per germline, CDR1 SGDLS and CDR2 YYNGEE. V was trimmed by 0 bases and J by 7 bases, leaving 20 bases between them. The CDR3 has 16 amino acids. CDR3 protein: CASSVVDTADSVEQYF. DNA for the CDR3: TGTGCCAGCAGCGTAGTAGACACAGCCGATTCAGTAGAGCAGTACTTC.

The chain combines TRBV9 with TRBJ2-3; no clear D. Deletions cut 0 bases from V and 4 bases from J, with 9 bases between. The CDR3 is made up of 14 amino acids. The germline gives CDR1 SGDLS, CDR2 YYNGEE. CDR3 amino acids: CASSVVAVADTQYF. CDR3 nucleotide sequence: TGTGCCAGCAGCGTAGTGGCCGTGGCAGATACGCAGTATTTT.

The V and J genes are TRBV6-5 and TRBJ2-5; 9 nucleotides align to TRBD1. The CDR3 is made up of 15 amino acids. The germline gives CDR1 MNHEY, CDR2 SVGAGI. J gave up 1 base and V 9 bases, and 9 bases lay outside the gene matches. CDR3 coding DNA: TGTGCCAGGGGGGGGACAGGGTTTGCCCAAGAGACCCAGTACTTC. It specifies CARGGTGFAQETQYF.

This chain joins TRBV7-9 and TRBJ1-2, with D maybe TRBD1 (5 bases). V was clipped by 6 bases and J by 8 bases, with 16 bases between them. CDR1 and CDR2 (germline): SEHNR, FQNEAQ (reference sequence). This CDR3 has 13 amino acids. In DNA, the CDR3 is TGTGCCAGCAGTTCCAGGGTAGTCGGAGGCTACACCTTC. It specifies CASSSRVVGGYTF.